This T cell receptor (beta chain) derives from a study of early T cells in non-severe SARS-CoV-2 infection. On the study more broadly: Sequenced material consisted of bulk RNA (from unsorted whole blood), and chains were unpaired.

One entry per CDR3 protein, called by TCRdb with MiXCR from the 5' RACE reads. The data contain about 110,000 distinct CDR3 sequences, approximately 10% of them singletons. Deletions cut 5 bases from V and 7 bases from J, with 14 bases between. In germline, CDR1 is SGHAT, CDR2 FQNNGV. The CDR3 consists of 14 residues. Remarks on this clonotype: Its antigen is unknown.

Study-level results: Missing private and CD4 specificities, VDJdb matching favored anti-spike CD8 responses.

The TCR comes from an adult who was a healthcare worker with PCR-confirmed SARS-CoV-2 infection or an uninfected control (not recorded which). V and J are TRBV11-2 and TRBJ2-2; D possibly corresponds to TRBD1 (6 bases). Sequencing was carried out using whole blood. In DNA, the CDR3 is TGTGCCAGCAGCGGGACAACTGGAGGCGGGGAGCTGTTTTTT. It translates to CASSGTTGGGELFF.